The rows below give T cell receptor beta chains drawn from one sample of a study of blood T cell repertoires in COVID-19. The table came from immunoSEQ multiplex PCR; TCRdb's copy has only in-frame clones and leaves some out. Of some 60,000 clones in the sample, roughly 88% were seen once. Sequencing was performed on peripheral blood. Source of these receptors: a human donor in a cohort sampled during active COVID-19. Each CDR3 is given with its conserved first and last residue. D genes are given only for firm matches. Not all rows give a size; the values are once, few, many and, for expanded clones, a class.

J | size | V | D | DNA | CDR3
TRBJ1-1 | - | TRBV4-1 | - | TGCGCCAGCAGCCAAGAGACAACAGGGCACCTTGGCACTGAAGCTTTCTTT | CASSQETTGHLGTEAFF
TRBJ2-5 | - | TRBV6-5 | - | TGTGCCTGTTCCGGAGGGATCCAAGAGACCCAGTACTTC | CACSGGIQETQYF
TRBJ2-7 | - | TRBV2 | TRBD2 | TGTGCCAGCAGTTTGACCTTCCCTAGCGGGAGGGTTTCTTTGTCCTACGAGCAGTACTTC | CASSLTFPSGRVSLSYEQYF
TRBJ2-5 | - | TRBV11-3 | - | TGTGCCAGCAGCTTAGGGGCATCCGTCTATCAAGAGACCCAGTACTTC | CASSLGASVYQETQYF
TRBJ1-2 | - | TRBV28 | - | TGTGCCAGCAGCTCGCCGGACGGGATATACTATGGCTACACCTTC | CASSSPDGIYYGYTF
TRBJ2-7 | - | TRBV19 | TRBD2 | TGTGCCAGTAGTATCCAGGTACGAGCGGGAGGGGTGCAGTACTTC | CASSIQVRAGGVQYF
TRBJ2-2 | once | TRBV9 | - | TGTGCCAGCAGCGTAGGGAGGGCCAGGAACACCGGGGAGCTGTTTTTT | CASSVGRARNTGELFF
TRBJ1-5 | - | TRBV4-1 | - | TGCGCCAGCAGCCAAGATGGAGGGATCGGCAATCAGCCCCAGCATTTT | CASSQDGGIGNQPQHF
TRBJ1-5 | - | TRBV28 | - | TGTGCCAGCAGTCCCGGGGGGGTTAATCAGCCCCAGCATTTT | CASSPGGVNQPQHF
TRBJ1-1 | once | TRBV4-2 | TRBD1 | TGTGCCAGCAGCCCAGGGGGGATGAACACTGAAGCTTTCTTT | CASSPGGMNTEAFF
TRBJ1-2 | - | TRBV27 | - | TGTGCCAGCAGTTTAGGCGACTCCCCCGAGAGGGGCTACACCTTC | CASSLGDSPERGYTF
TRBJ1-5 | once | TRBV28 | - | TGTGCCAGCAGGGTGGGGGGTAGCAATCAGCCCCAGCATTTT | CASRVGGSNQPQHF
TRBJ1-5 | - | TRBV5-1 | - | TGCGCCAGCAAACGTGACGGGGGGAGCAATCAGCCCCAGCATTTT | CASKRDGGSNQPQHF
TRBJ2-2 | - | TRBV14 | TRBD1 | TGTGCCAGCAGCCCCCCCCGGACAGGGGGCGGATGGTACACCGGGGAGCTGTTTTTT | CASSPPRTGGGWYTGELFF
TRBJ2-3 | - | TRBV7-9 | TRBD2 | TGTGCCAGCAGCTTAGGTGCGCTAGCGGGACGCACAGATACGCAGTATTTT | CASSLGALAGRTDTQYF
TRBJ2-1 | - | TRBV4-1 | - | TGCGCCAGCAGCCCTCTAGCGTCCATTGGGGGTGAGCAGTTCTTC | CASSPLASIGGEQFF
TRBJ2-1 | - | TRBV10-3 | TRBD2 | TGTGCCATCAGTGTGCTAGCGGGAGTCGGTGAGCAGTTCTTC | CAISVLAGVGEQFF
TRBJ1-2 | - | TRBV12-5 | TRBD1 | TGTGCTAGTGCCCTCGTGACAGGGGGTATCGGCTACACCTTC | CASALVTGGIGYTF
TRBJ2-1 | - | TRBV9 | TRBD2 | TGTGCCAGCAGCGTAGGGACTAGCGGAAGCTCCTACAATGAGCAGTTCTTC | CASSVGTSGSSYNEQFF
TRBJ2-7 | - | TRBV14 | TRBD2 | TGTGCCAGCAGTCCGTCGGGACTAGGTGCCTACGAGCAGTACTTC | CASSPSGLGAYEQYF
TRBJ1-1 | - | TRBV3-1/TRBV3-2 | - | TGTGCCAGCAGCCCACCATCGACAAGTACAAAAGCTTTCTTT | CASSPPSTSTKAFF
TRBJ2-2 | few | TRBV5-1 | - | TGCGCCAGCGGGGACACGGGCACCGGGGAGCTGTTTTTT | CASGDTGTGELFF
TRBJ1-5 | - | TRBV18 | - | TGTGCCAGCTCACCACGATATAGCCAGGGCCATCAGCCCCAGCATTTT | CASSPRYSQGHQPQHF
TRBJ2-5 | once | TRBV9 | TRBD2 | TGTGCCAGCAGCGTAGGACTAGCGGGAGCAGGAGAGACCCAGTACTTC | CASSVGLAGAGETQYF
TRBJ2-1 | once | TRBV11-2 | - | TGTGCCAGCAGCTTAGATCTAAGTATGTCCTACAATGAGCAGTTCTTC | CASSLDLSMSYNEQFF
TRBJ2-2 | - | TRBV20-1 | - | TGCAGTGCTAGTGTCCCGACAGGCACCGGGGAGCTGTTTTTT | CSASVPTGTGELFF
TRBJ2-3 | - | TRBV5-4 | TRBD1 | TGTGCCAGCAGCCGGGACAGTAGCACAGATACGCAGTATTTT | CASSRDSSTDTQYF
TRBJ2-1 | - | TRBV19 | - | TGTGCCAGTAGTCCGCGAAGGCAGGGTACCTACAATGAGCAGTTCTTC | CASSPRRQGTYNEQFF
TRBJ1-3 | - | TRBV5-6 | TRBD1 | TGTGCCAGCAGCCGAAGGACAGGGTACTCTGGAAACACCATATATTTT | CASSRRTGYSGNTIYF
TRBJ2-1 | - | TRBV3-1/TRBV3-2 | - | TGTGCCAGCAGCCAAGGAAGGGGGGGTGAGCAGTTCTTC | CASSQGRGGEQFF
TRBJ2-3 | - | TRBV3-1/TRBV3-2 | TRBD2 | TGTGCCAGCAGCCGGGGGTTAGCTAGCGGGAGGTATACGCAGTATTTT | CASSRGLASGRYTQYF
TRBJ2-7 | once | TRBV5-1 | TRBD2 | TGCGCCAGCAGCTTGGACGGGGGGGCTCTCGAGCAGTACTTC | CASSLDGGALEQYF
TRBJ2-3 | - | TRBV19 | - | TGTGCCAGTAGTACCGAACACAGGGTTATGAATACGCAGTATTTT | CASSTEHRVMNTQYF
TRBJ2-1 | - | TRBV3-1/TRBV3-2 | TRBD2 | TGTGCCAGCAGCCTCGGGAGGATTTTAGGCAATGAGCAGTTCTTC | CASSLGRILGNEQFF
TRBJ2-5 | - | TRBV24-1 | - | TGTGCCACCAGTTTGACAGGGACTTACGGAGAGACCCAGTACTTC | CATSLTGTYGETQYF
TRBJ2-2 | - | TRBV20-1 | TRBD1 | TGCAGTGCTAGTGGACGGGCCGGACAGGGTGATTGGTCCGGGGAGCTGTTTTTT | CSASGRAGQGDWSGELFF
TRBJ2-7 | - | TRBV28 | TRBD1 | TGTGCCAGCAGACCTATATCCGGGACAGGGGGCATCTACGAGCAGTACTTC | CASRPISGTGGIYEQYF
TRBJ2-5 | - | TRBV10-3 | TRBD1 | TGTGCCATCGGGGGACAGGGGGAGACCCAGTACTTC | CAIGGQGETQYF
TRBJ2-3 | - | TRBV5-5 | TRBD2 | TGTGCCAGCAGCGGCCTACTAGCGGGAGGGACAGATACGCAGTATTTT | CASSGLLAGGTDTQYF
TRBJ2-2 | - | TRBV19 | - | TGTGCCAGTATAGGGGTTGTGGCCGGGGAGCTGTTTTTT | CASIGVVAGELFF
TRBJ2-3 | - | TRBV7-3 | - | TGTGCCAGCAGCTGGTTGGGGGCTCAGGATACGCAGTATTTT | CASSWLGAQDTQYF
TRBJ2-7 | once | TRBV9 | - | TGTGCCAGCAGCCCGACAGCCTCCTACGAGCAGTACTTC | CASSPTASYEQYF
TRBJ2-7 | once | TRBV24-1 | TRBD2 | TGTGCCACCAGTGAGCGGACTAGCGGGACCTACGAGCAGTACTTC | CATSERTSGTYEQYF
TRBJ2-1 | - | TRBV11-1 | TRBD2 | TGTGCCAGCAGCTTGGGGGAGGGGCCCCTTTTTGTGCAGTTCTTC | CASSLGEGPLFVQFF
TRBJ2-2 | few | TRBV5-4 | TRBD2 | TGTGCCAGCAGCTTGGGTCCTAGCGGGCTCAACACCGGGGAGCTGTTTTTT | CASSLGPSGLNTGELFF
TRBJ1-4 | - | TRBV5-1 | - | TGCGCCAGCAGCCGGGGGTGGAGCGAAAAACTGTTTTTT | CASSRGWSEKLFF